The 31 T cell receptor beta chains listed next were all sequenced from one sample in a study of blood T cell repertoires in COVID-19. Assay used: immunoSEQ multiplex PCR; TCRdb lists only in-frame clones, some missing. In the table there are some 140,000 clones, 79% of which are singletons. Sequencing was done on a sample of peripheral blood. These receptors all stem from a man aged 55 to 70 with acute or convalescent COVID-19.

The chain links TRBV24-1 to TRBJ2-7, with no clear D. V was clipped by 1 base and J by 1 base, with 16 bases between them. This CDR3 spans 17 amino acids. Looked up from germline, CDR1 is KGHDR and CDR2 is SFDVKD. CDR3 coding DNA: TGTGCCACCAGTGATTTCCTTAGACCCCCCGGGTCCTACGAGCAGTACTTC. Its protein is CATSDFLRPPGSYEQYF.

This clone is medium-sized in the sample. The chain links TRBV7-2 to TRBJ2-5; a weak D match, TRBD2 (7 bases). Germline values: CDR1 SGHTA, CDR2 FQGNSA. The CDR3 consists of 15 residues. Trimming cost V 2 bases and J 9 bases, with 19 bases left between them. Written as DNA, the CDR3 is TGTGCCAGCAGCTTAAGGGGGGGCTCATGGGAGGCCCAGTACTTC. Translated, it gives CASSLRGGSWEAQYF.

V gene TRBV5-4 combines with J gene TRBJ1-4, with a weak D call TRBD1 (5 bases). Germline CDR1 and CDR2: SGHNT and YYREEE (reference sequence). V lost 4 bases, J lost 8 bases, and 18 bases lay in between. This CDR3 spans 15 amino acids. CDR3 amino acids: CASSTGGYGSEKLFF. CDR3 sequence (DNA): TGTGCCAGCAGCACGGGGGGATATGGGAGCGAAAAACTGTTTTTT.

CDR3 residues: CASKRLAGETQYF. CDR3 bases: TGTGCCAGCAAGAGACTAGCGGGAGAGACCCAGTACTTC. The rearrangement links TRBV2 to TRBJ2-5, with 10 bases aligning to TRBD2. Trimming cost V 7 bases and J 4 bases; bases outside gene matches: 3. CDR1 and CDR2 from the germline V gene are SNHLY and FYNNEI. The CDR3 loop spans 13 amino acids.

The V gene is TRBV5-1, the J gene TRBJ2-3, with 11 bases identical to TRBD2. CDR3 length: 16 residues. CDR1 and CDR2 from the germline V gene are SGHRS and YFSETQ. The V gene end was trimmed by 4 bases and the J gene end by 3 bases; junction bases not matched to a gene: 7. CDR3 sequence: CASSTGLAGSTDTQYF. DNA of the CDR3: TGCGCCAGCAGCACCGGACTAGCGGGCAGTACAGATACGCAGTATTTT.

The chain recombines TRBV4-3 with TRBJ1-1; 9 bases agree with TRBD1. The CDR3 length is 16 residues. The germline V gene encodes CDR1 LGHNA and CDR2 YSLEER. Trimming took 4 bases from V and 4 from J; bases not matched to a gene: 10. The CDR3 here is CASSPALDRGLTEAFF. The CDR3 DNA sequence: TGCGCCAGCAGCCCTGCGTTGGACAGGGGCCTCACTGAAGCTTTCTTT.

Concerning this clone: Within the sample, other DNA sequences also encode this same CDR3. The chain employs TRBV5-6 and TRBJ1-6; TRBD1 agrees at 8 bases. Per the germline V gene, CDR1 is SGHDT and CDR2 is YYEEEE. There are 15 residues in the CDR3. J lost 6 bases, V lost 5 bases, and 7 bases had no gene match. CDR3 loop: CASSLGQGSNSPLHF. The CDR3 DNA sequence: TGTGCCAGCAGTCTAGGACAGGGCTCTAATTCACCCCTCCACTTT.

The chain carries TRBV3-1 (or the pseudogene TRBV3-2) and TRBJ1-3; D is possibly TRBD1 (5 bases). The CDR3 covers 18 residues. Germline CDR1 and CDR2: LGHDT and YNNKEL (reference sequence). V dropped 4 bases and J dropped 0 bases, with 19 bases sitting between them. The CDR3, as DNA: TGTGCCAGCAGCCGGGGGGAAATCCGACGGAGCTCTGGAAACACCATATATTTT. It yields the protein CASSRGEIRRSSGNTIYF.

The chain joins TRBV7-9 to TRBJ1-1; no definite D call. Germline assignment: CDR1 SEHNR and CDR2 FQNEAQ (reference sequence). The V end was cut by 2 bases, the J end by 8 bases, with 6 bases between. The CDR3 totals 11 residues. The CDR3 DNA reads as TGTGCCAGCAGCTTAATAATGGAAGCTTTCTTT. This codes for CASSLIMEAFF.

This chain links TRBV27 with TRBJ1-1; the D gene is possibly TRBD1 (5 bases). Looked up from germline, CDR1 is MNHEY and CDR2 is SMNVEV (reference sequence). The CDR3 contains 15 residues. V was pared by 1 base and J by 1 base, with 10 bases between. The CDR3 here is CASSLWVGGNTEAFF. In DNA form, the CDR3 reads TGTGCCAGCAGTTTATGGGTGGGGGGGAACACTGAAGCTTTCTTT.

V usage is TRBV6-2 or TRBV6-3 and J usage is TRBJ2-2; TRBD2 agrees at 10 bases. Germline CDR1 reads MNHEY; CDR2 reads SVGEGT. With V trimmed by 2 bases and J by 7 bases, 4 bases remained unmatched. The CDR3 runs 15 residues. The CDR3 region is CASSYASGSGGELFF. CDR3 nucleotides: TGTGCCAGCAGTTACGCTAGCGGGAGTGGCGGGGAGCTGTTTTTT.

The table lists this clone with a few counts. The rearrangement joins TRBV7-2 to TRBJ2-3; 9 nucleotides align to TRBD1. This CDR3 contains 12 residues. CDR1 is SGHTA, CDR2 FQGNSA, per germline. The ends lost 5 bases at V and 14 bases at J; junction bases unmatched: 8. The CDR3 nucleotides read TGTGCCAGCAGCATCAAGACAGGGGGTCGGTATTTT. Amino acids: CASSIKTGGRYF.

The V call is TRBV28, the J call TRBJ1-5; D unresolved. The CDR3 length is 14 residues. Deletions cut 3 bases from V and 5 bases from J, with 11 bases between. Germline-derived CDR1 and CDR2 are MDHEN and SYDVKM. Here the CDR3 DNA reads TGTGCCAGCAGTTTTCGCGGCGAGCATCAGCCCCAGCATTTT. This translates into CASSFRGEHQPQHF. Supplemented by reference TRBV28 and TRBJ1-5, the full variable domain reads DVKVTQSSRYLVKRTGEKVFLECVQDMDHENMFWYRQDPGLGLRLIYFSYDVKMKEKGDIPEGYSVSREKKERFSLILESASTNQTSMYLCASSFRGEHQPQHFGDGTRLSIL.

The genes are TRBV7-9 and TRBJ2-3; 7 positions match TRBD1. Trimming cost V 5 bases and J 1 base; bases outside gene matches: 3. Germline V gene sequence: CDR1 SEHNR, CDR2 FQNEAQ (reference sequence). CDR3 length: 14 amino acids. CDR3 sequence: CASSPGTGTDTQYF. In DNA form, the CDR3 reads TGTGCCAGCAGCCCCGGGACAGGCACAGATACGCAGTATTTT.

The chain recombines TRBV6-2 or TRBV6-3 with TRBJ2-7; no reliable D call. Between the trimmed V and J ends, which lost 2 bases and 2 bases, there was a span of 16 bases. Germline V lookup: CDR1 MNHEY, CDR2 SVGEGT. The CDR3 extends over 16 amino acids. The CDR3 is CASSYRLRFVAYEQYF. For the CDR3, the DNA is TGTGCCAGCAGTTACCGCCTCCGGTTTGTGGCCTACGAGCAGTACTTC.

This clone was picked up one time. The CDR3: CSASRPGQGRLGRETQYF. CDR3 coding DNA: TGCAGTGCTAGTCGGCCAGGACAGGGGCGGCTGGGCCGGGAGACCCAGTACTTC. The rearrangement joins TRBV20-1 to TRBJ2-5; 9 nucleotides agree with TRBD1. The germline V gene encodes CDR1 DFQATT and CDR2 SNEGSKA (reference sequence). Trimming removed 3 bases from V and 5 bases from J; junction bases left unmatched: 19. The CDR3 extends over 18 amino acids.

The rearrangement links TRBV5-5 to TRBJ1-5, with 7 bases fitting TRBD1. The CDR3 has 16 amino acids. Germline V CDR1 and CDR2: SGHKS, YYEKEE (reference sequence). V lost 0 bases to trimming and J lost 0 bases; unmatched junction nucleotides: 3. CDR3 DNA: TGTGCCAGCAGCTTGGGGGGGACAGATAGCAATCAGCCCCAGCATTTT. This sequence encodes CASSLGGTDSNQPQHF.

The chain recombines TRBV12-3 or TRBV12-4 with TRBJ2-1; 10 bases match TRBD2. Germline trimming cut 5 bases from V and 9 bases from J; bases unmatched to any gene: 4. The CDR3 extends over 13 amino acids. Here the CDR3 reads CASSPGLAAEQFF. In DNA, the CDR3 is TGTGCCAGCAGTCCTGGACTAGCGGCTGAGCAGTTCTTC.

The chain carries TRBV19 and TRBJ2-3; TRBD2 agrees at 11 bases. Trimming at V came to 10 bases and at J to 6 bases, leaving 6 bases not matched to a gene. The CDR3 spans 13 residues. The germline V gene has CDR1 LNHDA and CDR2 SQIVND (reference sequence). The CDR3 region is CATLAGGRDTQYF. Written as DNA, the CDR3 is TGTGCCACCCTAGCGGGAGGCCGGGATACGCAGTATTTT.

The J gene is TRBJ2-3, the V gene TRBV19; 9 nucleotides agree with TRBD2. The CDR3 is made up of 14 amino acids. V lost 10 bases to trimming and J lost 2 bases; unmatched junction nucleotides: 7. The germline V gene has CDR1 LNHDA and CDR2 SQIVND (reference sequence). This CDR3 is CATSAGGNTDTQYF. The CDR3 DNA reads TGTGCCACATCAGCGGGGGGAAACACAGATACGCAGTATTTT.

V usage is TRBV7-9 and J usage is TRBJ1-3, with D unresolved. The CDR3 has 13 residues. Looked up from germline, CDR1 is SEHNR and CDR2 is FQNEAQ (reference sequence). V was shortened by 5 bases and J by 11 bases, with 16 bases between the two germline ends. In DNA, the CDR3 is TGTGCCAGCAGCATCCCCGGCCAGGTGCCCATATATTTT. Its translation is CASSIPGQVPIYF.

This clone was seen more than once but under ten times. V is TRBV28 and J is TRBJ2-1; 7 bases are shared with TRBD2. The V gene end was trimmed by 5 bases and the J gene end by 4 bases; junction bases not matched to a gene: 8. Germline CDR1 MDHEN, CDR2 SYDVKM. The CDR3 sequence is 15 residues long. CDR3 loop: CASSPGGGVYNEQFF. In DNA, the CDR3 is TGTGCCAGCAGTCCAGGCGGGGGAGTTTACAATGAGCAGTTCTTC.

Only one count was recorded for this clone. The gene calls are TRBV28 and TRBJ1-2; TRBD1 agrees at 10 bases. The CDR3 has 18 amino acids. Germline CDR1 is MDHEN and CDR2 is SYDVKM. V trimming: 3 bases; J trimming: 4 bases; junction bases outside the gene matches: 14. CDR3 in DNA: TGTGCCAGCAGTTTCCCCGACAGGGGGCGAGTTCTCTCCTATGGCTACACCTTC. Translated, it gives CASSFPDRGRVLSYGYTF.

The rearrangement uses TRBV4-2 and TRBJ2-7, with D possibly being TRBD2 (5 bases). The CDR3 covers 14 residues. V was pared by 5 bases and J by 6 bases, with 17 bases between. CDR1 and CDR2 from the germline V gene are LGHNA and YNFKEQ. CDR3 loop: CASSIGLAEFEQYF. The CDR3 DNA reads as TGTGCCAGCAGCATAGGACTTGCGGAGTTCGAGCAGTACTTC.

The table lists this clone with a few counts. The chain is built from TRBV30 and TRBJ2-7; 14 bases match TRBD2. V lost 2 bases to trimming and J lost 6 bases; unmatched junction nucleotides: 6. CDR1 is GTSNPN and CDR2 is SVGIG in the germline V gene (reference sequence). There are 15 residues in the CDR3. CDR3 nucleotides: TGTGCCTGGAGTCCCCCCGGGACTAGCGGGAGCGAGCAGTACTTC. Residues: CAWSPPGTSGSEQYF.

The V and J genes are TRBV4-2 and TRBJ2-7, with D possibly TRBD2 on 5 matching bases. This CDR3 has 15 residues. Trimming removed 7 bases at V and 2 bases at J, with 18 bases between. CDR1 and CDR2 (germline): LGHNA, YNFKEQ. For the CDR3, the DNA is TGTGCCAGCAACCTCCAAGAGGGTTCCGCCTACGAGCAGTACTTC. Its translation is CASNLQEGSAYEQYF.

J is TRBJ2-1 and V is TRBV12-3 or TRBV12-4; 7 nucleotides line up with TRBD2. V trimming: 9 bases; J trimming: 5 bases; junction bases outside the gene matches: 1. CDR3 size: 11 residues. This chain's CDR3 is CASLADNEQFF. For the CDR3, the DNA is TGTGCCAGTCTAGCGGACAATGAGCAGTTCTTC.

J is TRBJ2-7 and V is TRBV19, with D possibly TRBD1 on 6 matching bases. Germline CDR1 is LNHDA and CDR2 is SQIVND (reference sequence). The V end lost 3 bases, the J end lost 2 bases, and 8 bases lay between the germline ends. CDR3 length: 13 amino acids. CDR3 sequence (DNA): TGTGCCAGTAGTATGGGGGCAACCTACGAGCAGTACTTC. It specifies CASSMGATYEQYF.

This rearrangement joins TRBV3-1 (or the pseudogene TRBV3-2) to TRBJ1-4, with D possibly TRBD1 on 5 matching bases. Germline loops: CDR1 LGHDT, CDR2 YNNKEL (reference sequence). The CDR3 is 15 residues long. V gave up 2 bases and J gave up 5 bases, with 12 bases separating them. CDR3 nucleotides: TGTGCCAGCAGCCAATCGGACACGACCAATGAAAAACTGTTTTTT. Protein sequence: CASSQSDTTNEKLFF.

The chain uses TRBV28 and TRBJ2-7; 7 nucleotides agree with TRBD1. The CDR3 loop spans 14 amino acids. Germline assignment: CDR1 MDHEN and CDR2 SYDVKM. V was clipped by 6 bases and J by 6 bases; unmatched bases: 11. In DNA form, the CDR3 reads TGTGCCAGCAGCCTTGACAGGGTCTTAGGCGAGCAGTACTTC. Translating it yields CASSLDRVLGEQYF.

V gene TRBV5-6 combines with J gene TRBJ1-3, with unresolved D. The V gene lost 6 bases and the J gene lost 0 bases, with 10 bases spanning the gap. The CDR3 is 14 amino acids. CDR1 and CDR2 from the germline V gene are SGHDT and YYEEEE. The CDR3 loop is CASTTDISGNTIYF. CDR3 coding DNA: TGTGCCAGCACTACTGATATCTCTGGAAACACCATATATTTT.